This is a list of T cell receptor beta chains from one sample in a study of T cells in Graves' hyperthyroidism and ophthalmopathy. Using its own MiXCR run on the multiplex PCR reads, TCRdb lists one record per CDR3 protein. The sample includes under 350,000 distinct CDR3 sequences, 15% to 20% of them seen just once. Source material: blood. These receptors came from a woman between 50 and 59 years old with Graves' hyperthyroidism. Each CDR3 is given with its conserved first and last residue. Clone sizes are given selectively: once, few, many, or a class where the clone is expanded.

length: 17; size: many; J: TRBJ2-3; V: TRBV28; CDR3: CASISFLSGSGTDTQYF
length: 13; size: few; J: TRBJ2-2; V: TRBV3-1; CDR3: CASSPVRTGELFF
length: 15; size: few; J: TRBJ2-3; V: TRBV5-1; CDR3: CASSPGQGDTDTQYF
length: 15; size: many; J: TRBJ1-1; V: TRBV5-6; CDR3: CASSLNGGGNTEAFF
length: 16; size: -; J: TRBJ1-6; V: TRBV5-5; CDR3: CASSGTSLSYNSPLHF
length: 17; size: -; J: TRBJ2-1; V: TRBV4-1; CDR3: CASSTLFSGSKEDEQFF
length: 13; size: many; J: TRBJ2-3; V: TRBV20-1; CDR3: CSVRSGGADTQYF
length: 15; size: -; J: TRBJ2-5; V: TRBV7-9; CDR3: CASSVSGRPQETQYF
length: 14; size: many; J: TRBJ2-5; V: TRBV20-1; CDR3: CSARGTGGVETQYF
length: 16; size: many; J: TRBJ2-3; V: TRBV6-2/TRBV6-3; CDR3: CASSPGPNTPTDTQYF
length: 16; size: -; J: TRBJ2-1; V: TRBV6-2/TRBV6-3; CDR3: CASSGPSGRADTGWFF
length: 15; size: many; J: TRBJ2-4; V: TRBV2; CDR3: CASAKGRLAKNIQYF
length: 15; size: few; J: TRBJ2-3; V: TRBV6-4; CDR3: CASSFTGGNTDTQYF
length: 14; size: many; J: TRBJ2-1; V: TRBV20-1; CDR3: CSASPTGRGDEQFF
length: 18; size: -; J: TRBJ2-2; V: TRBV10-3; CDR3: CAISGGLHRGPNTGELFF
length: 14; size: -; J: TRBJ1-5; V: TRBV12-3/TRBV12-4; CDR3: CASRDGQGYQPQHF
length: 14; size: many; J: TRBJ1-2; V: TRBV18; CDR3: CASSPRRGDYGYTF
length: 16; size: few; J: TRBJ1-4; V: TRBV2; CDR3: CASMRDRGSTNEKLFF
length: 13; size: many; J: TRBJ2-3; V: TRBV11-2; CDR3: CASSLRLEDTQYF
length: 16; size: few; J: TRBJ2-7; V: TRBV11-2; CDR3: CASSLALDQSAYEQYF
length: 18; size: -; J: TRBJ2-3; V: TRBV7-9; CDR3: CASSSTRGGPLSTDTQYF
length: 17; size: few; J: TRBJ2-1; V: TRBV7-3; CDR3: CASSLTGRGRANNEQFF
length: 12; size: -; J: TRBJ2-5; V: TRBV7-3; CDR3: CASSDSGETQYF
length: 14; size: many; J: TRBJ1-2; V: TRBV11-2; CDR3: CASSLDHRDIGYTF
length: 15; size: -; J: TRBJ2-1; V: TRBV6-5; CDR3: CASSPSGLAGNEQFF
length: 15; size: few; J: TRBJ1-2; V: TRBV2; CDR3: CASGGVRATNYGYTF
length: 16; size: many; J: TRBJ1-5; V: TRBV16; CDR3: CASSQSLGVNNQPQHF
length: 15; size: many; J: TRBJ2-3; V: TRBV3-1; CDR3: CASSQVSGSTDTQYF
length: 16; size: many; J: TRBJ1-3; V: TRBV12-3/TRBV12-4; CDR3: CASSSWEEFSGNTIYF
length: 15; size: few; J: TRBJ1-4; V: TRBV12-3/TRBV12-4; CDR3: CASSFGGRRNEKLFF
length: 16; size: few; J: TRBJ2-2; V: TRBV27; CDR3: CASSLNLGMRPGELFF
length: 12; size: -; J: TRBJ2-3; V: TRBV25-1; CDR3: CASGTTIDTQYF
length: 15; size: many; J: TRBJ2-7; V: TRBV11-2; CDR3: CASSLYGTSLYEQYF
length: 13; size: -; J: TRBJ2-4; V: TRBV29-1; CDR3: CSVEGGAKNIQYF
length: 16; size: few; J: TRBJ1-2; V: TRBV27; CDR3: CASHSDGTGVGYGYTF
length: 15; size: many; J: TRBJ2-3; V: TRBV5-4; CDR3: CASSGRGVGTDTQYF
length: 14; size: many; J: TRBJ2-7; V: TRBV20-1; CDR3: CSARVGGRADEQYF
length: 13; size: many; J: TRBJ1-2; V: TRBV7-2; CDR3: CASSLGPPDGYTF
length: 14; size: many; J: TRBJ2-3; V: TRBV20-1; CDR3: CSARDVRSTDTQYF
length: 13; size: -; J: TRBJ1-1; V: TRBV6-1; CDR3: CASSPIMGTEAFF
length: 14; size: many; J: TRBJ2-3; V: TRBV12-3/TRBV12-4; CDR3: CASTVPGGTDTQYF
length: 13; size: few; J: TRBJ1-1; V: TRBV30; CDR3: CAWSPDRVTEAFF
length: 16; size: many; J: TRBJ2-5; V: TRBV5-1; CDR3: CASSSWTATRGETQYF
length: 13; size: many; J: TRBJ2-7; V: TRBV4-1; CDR3: CASSQLTGYEQYF
length: 16; size: -; J: TRBJ2-5; V: TRBV7-3; CDR3: CASSLDALAGKETQYF
length: 21; size: -; J: TRBJ1-6; V: TRBV28; CDR3: CASSSPGQGTPWGTYNSPLHF
length: 14; size: -; J: TRBJ2-3; V: TRBV7-9; CDR3: CASSYERDADTQYF
length: 16; size: few; J: TRBJ2-5; V: TRBV4-1; CDR3: CASSQRLAGTQETQYF
length: 15; size: many; J: TRBJ2-2; V: TRBV28; CDR3: CASSNRDRAAGELFF
length: 15; size: -; J: TRBJ2-3; V: TRBV5-1; CDR3: CASRVGEGITDTQYF
length: 16; size: -; J: TRBJ2-3; V: TRBV7-8; CDR3: CASSSLTGISTDTQYF
length: 20; size: few; J: TRBJ1-2; V: TRBV5-6; CDR3: CASSLRLLGSVVGINYGYTF
length: 15; size: few; J: TRBJ1-2; V: TRBV6-8; CDR3: CASRDGGDPNYGYTF
length: 13; size: few; J: TRBJ2-2; V: TRBV30; CDR3: CAWSVRSGTELFF
length: 13; size: few; J: TRBJ1-1; V: TRBV19; CDR3: CASSKFRGTEAFF